The sequence of this TCR beta chain was determined in a study of T cells in Graves' hyperthyroidism and ophthalmopathy. General observations from the study: Model-based prediction identified ophthalmopathy a median around 6.5 months prior to its onset.

Hyperthyroidism was newly diagnosed in patients aged 18 to 65 (duration under 2 months). This clonotype was observed at least ten times. Its antigen is not known. Authors of the study amplified TCR beta CDR3 regions from RNA transcripts. During a first-round RT-PCR of the TCR CDR3, the HTBI primer set was used. TCRdb recomputed calls from the multiplex PCR reads with MiXCR, one row per CDR3 protein. In the table there are 380,000 or so distinct CDR3 sequences, around 14% of which are singletons. Germline V CDR1 and CDR2: DFQATT, SNEGSKA (reference sequence). The CDR3 spans 13 residues. The V gene lost 5 bases and the J gene lost 1 base, with 9 bases spanning the gap.

This TCR derives from a woman aged 30 to 39 with Graves' hyperthyroidism. The sample taken for sequencing was blood. This chain connects TRBV20-1 to TRBJ2-4; D tentatively reads TRBD1 or TRBD2 (6 bases each). CDR3 in amino acids: CSARGGAKNIQYF. The CDR3 DNA follows: TGCAGTGCTCGAGGGGGGGCCAAAAACATTCAGTACTTC.